Following are 28 T cell receptor beta chains from one sample sequenced in a study of T cells in Graves' hyperthyroidism and ophthalmopathy. Researchers amplified the TCR beta CDR3 regions from RNA transcripts. Initially, a first-round RT-PCR of the TCR CDR3 employed the HTBI primer set. TCRdb reprocessed the multiplex PCR reads via MiXCR and lists one record per CDR3 protein. The sample includes 800,000 or so distinct CDR3 sequences, 38% seen only once; the top ten take 8% to 9%. Sequencing used blood. The receptors come from a man aged 18 to 35 with Graves' hyperthyroidism.

V and J are TRBV19 and TRBJ2-2; 8 nucleotides align to TRBD1. Germline trimming cut 7 bases from V and 6 bases from J; bases unmatched to any gene: 4. The CDR3 covers 13 residues. Looked up from germline, CDR1 is LNHDA and CDR2 is SQIVND (reference sequence). The CDR3 nucleotides are TGTGCCAGTATGAGGACAGGGTCCGGGGAGCTGTTTTTT. Translating gives CASMRTGSGELFF. The whole variable domain, remainder taken from reference TRBV19 and TRBJ2-2, is DGGITQSPKYLFRKEGQNVTLSCEQNLNHDAMYWYRQDPGQGLRLIYYSQIVNDFQKGDIAEGYSVSREKKESFPLTVTSAQKNPTAFYLCASMRTGSGELFFGEGSRLTVL.

A note on this clonotype: Likely a read error: the CDR3 ends without its conserved phenylalanine or tryptophan. It is unclear where the CDR3 begins or ends on the DNA, so no DNA is shown, and the CDR3 is as TCRdb lists it. The chain recombines TRBV10-3 with TRBJ2-5. The CDR3 region is 9 residues in length, termini included. The V gene's germline CDR1 is ENHRY and CDR2 SYGVKD. CDR3 protein: CAISESGRI.

The chain is built from TRBV11-1 and TRBJ1-2, with TRBD1 as a possible D gene (5 bases). V was trimmed by 1 base and J by 1 base, leaving 13 bases between them. Germline values: CDR1 SGHAT, CDR2 FQDESV (reference sequence). The CDR3 contains 16 residues. CDR3 loop: CASSLEYRRGNYGYTF. In DNA, the CDR3 is TGTGCCAGCAGCTTAGAATACAGGAGAGGTAACTATGGCTACACCTTC.

The CDR3 is CASRAGASRETQYF. Here the CDR3 DNA reads TGTGCCAGCAGGGCGGGGGCAAGCCGAGAGACCCAGTACTTC. The gene calls are TRBV2 and TRBJ2-5, with D possibly TRBD2 on 7 matching bases. The CDR3 spans 14 residues. The germline V and J ends were trimmed by 6 bases and 4 bases, with 15 bases remaining between them. Germline CDR1 and CDR2: SNHLY and FYNNEI.

This clonotype showed up just a few times. The rearrangement uses TRBV9 and TRBJ2-2, with TRBD2 matching over 10 bases. Germline CDR1 and CDR2: SGDLS and YYNGEE. The CDR3 is 16 amino acids. The V gene end was trimmed by 3 bases and the J gene end by 5 bases; junction bases not matched to a gene: 7. The CDR3 DNA reads as TGTGCCAGCAGCGCGGGGGTACTAGCGGGAACCGGGGAGCTGTTTTTT. Translation gives CASSAGVLAGTGELFF.

The chain is built from TRBV7-2 and TRBJ2-3; 8 bases agree with TRBD2. This CDR3 spans 16 amino acids. From germline, CDR1 is SGHTA and CDR2 FQGNSA. Trimming took 1 base from V and 1 from J; bases not matched to a gene: 4. The CDR3 reads CASSLGISGGTDTQYF. The CDR3 bases are TGTGCCAGCAGCTTAGGTATTAGCGGGGGCACAGATACGCAGTATTTT.

This clonotype showed up just once. The gene calls are TRBV2 and TRBJ1-2; D not resolved. Trimming left V 2 bases short and J 11 bases short, with 6 bases between. This CDR3 region has 10 residues. Per germline, CDR1 SNHLY and CDR2 FYNNEI. CDR3: CASSEQRYTF. CDR3 sequence (DNA): TGTGCCAGCAGTGAACAACGGTACACCTTC.

This rearrangement joins TRBV6-9 to TRBJ2-7, with 11 bases matching TRBD2. CDR3 length: 16 residues. CDR1 is MNHGY, CDR2 SVAAGI, per germline. J gave up 3 bases and V 2 bases, and 6 bases lay outside the gene matches. The CDR3 region has the DNA TGTGCCAGCAGTTATATCCTAGCGGGAGGAAACTACGAGCAGTACTTC. Amino acids: CASSYILAGGNYEQYF.

This clonotype came up many times. This sequence joins TRBV9 and TRBJ2-5, with 9 positions matching TRBD1. The CDR3 consists of 15 residues. Germline CDR1 is SGDLS and CDR2 is YYNGEE. The J segment lost 5 bases and the V segment lost 3 bases, leaving 8 bases of the junction unmatched. CDR3 in amino acids: CASSGGDRVAETQYF. For the CDR3, the DNA is TGTGCCAGCAGCGGTGGGGACAGGGTAGCGGAGACCCAGTACTTC.

In this sample, this clonotype turned up a few times. The gene calls are TRBV20-1 and TRBJ2-2, with TRBD2 as a possible D gene (5 bases). Trimming shortened V by 0 bases and J by 6 bases, and 17 bases separated the two germline ends. CDR1 and CDR2 from the germline V gene are DFQATT and SNEGSKA (reference sequence). CDR3 length: 16 amino acids. CDR3: CSARDPSGLRAGELFF. The CDR3 nucleotides are TGCAGTGCTAGAGATCCGAGCGGCCTACGGGCCGGGGAGCTGTTTTTT.

This clonotype was observed at least ten times. The rearrangement links TRBV5-1 to TRBJ1-2; D not resolved. This CDR3 has 14 amino acids. The germline V gene encodes CDR1 SGHRS and CDR2 YFSETQ. V lost 2 bases, J lost 6 bases, and 14 bases lay in between. CDR3 nucleotide sequence: TGCGCCAGCAGCTTAGAGGGCCGTCGGCATGGCTACACCTTC. Protein product: CASSLEGRRHGYTF.

The chain links TRBV9 to TRBJ2-7; TRBD1 or TRBD2 may be the D gene (7 bases each). Germline V gene lookup returns CDR1 SGDLS and CDR2 YYNGEE. V lost 6 bases and J 4 bases, leaving 29 bases between the germline ends. The CDR3 sequence is 18 residues long. DNA of the CDR3: TGTGCCAGCACCCCGGAAGAGGAGCGGGACAGCCTAAATTACGAGCAGTACTTC. Amino acid sequence: CASTPEEERDSLNYEQYF.

This clonotype was found many times. The chain employs TRBV7-2 and TRBJ1-5; D gene ambiguous. Germline CDR1 reads SGHTA; CDR2 reads FQGNSA. The CDR3 runs to 15 residues. Between the trimmed V and J ends, which lost 0 bases and 0 bases, there was a span of 6 bases. The DNA for the CDR3 is TGTGCCAGCAGCTTAGCGTATTATAGCAATCAGCCCCAGCATTTT. Its translation: CASSLAYYSNQPQHF.

This clonotype occurred many times. The chain is built from TRBV29-1 and TRBJ1-1; TRBD1 might be the D (5 bases). The CDR3 covers 12 residues. V gave up 5 bases and J gave up 3 bases, with 10 bases separating them. Germline lookup yields CDR1 SQVTM and CDR2 ANQGSEA. The CDR3: CSVSGSDTEAFF. The CDR3 region has the DNA TGCAGCGTTTCAGGGTCTGACACTGAAGCTTTCTTT.

As for this clonotype: A much more abundant neighbour one base away suggests this may be a read error. Here the CDR3 DNA reads TGTGCCAGCAGCTGGACAGAGGGAATGGCTTTCTTT. As protein: CASSWTEGMAFF. The J gene is TRBJ1-1, the V gene TRBV5-8; a possible D gene is TRBD1 (6 bases). V dropped 3 bases and J dropped 11 bases, with 14 bases sitting between them. This CDR3 spans 12 amino acids. The germline gives CDR1 SGHTS, CDR2 YDEGEE.

With regard to this clonotype: This may arise from a read error, as a much more abundant clone is one base away. J is TRBJ2-5 and V is TRBV25-1; D might be TRBD1 (5 bases). This CDR3 has 14 residues. The germline V gene encodes CDR1 MGHDK and CDR2 SYGVNS. CDR3 loop: CVSPLIQVEETQYF. CDR3 nucleotide sequence: TGTGTCAGCCCATTAATACAGGTCGAGGAGACCCAGTACTTC.

This clonotype was detected a few times. The conserved final phenylalanine or tryptophan is absent from the CDR3, which likely points to a read error. Because the CDR3's place on the DNA is in doubt, the DNA is left out and the CDR3 is given as listed by TCRdb. The chain uses TRBV25-1 and TRBJ2-6. The germline gives CDR1 MGHDK, CDR2 SYGVNS. The CDR3 is 16 amino acids in total, end residues counted. CDR3 residues: CASSELEWSGANVLVL.

The V and J genes are TRBV20-1 and TRBJ2-7; possibly TRBD1 or TRBD2 for D (5 bases each). From germline, CDR1 is DFQATT and CDR2 SNEGSKA (reference sequence). CDR3 size: 12 residues. The V end was cut by 2 bases, the J end by 7 bases, with 12 bases between. CDR3 bases: TGCAGTGCTAGAAGGGGCCCGGGGGAGCAGTACTTC. Encoded protein: CSARRGPGEQYF.

The CDR3 is CASSITPKPNTGELFF. DNA of the CDR3: TGTGCCAGTAGTATAACCCCAAAGCCGAACACCGGGGAGCTGTTTTTT. The chain employs TRBV19 and TRBJ2-2; D remains ambiguous. Trimming removed 2 bases from V and 0 bases from J, with 10 bases in between. CDR1 is LNHDA and CDR2 is SQIVND in the germline V gene (reference sequence). The CDR3 contains 16 residues.

As concerns this clonotype: A single base separates this from a much larger clone, so it may be a read error. The CDR3 DNA reads as TGTGCCAGCAGCGCCCCGCGGGGCCGTGAATATGGCTACACCTTC. Protein: CASSAPRGREYGYTF. The J gene is TRBJ1-2, the V gene TRBV9; maybe TRBD1 (5 bases). Per the germline V gene, CDR1 is SGDLS and CDR2 is YYNGEE. The CDR3 consists of 15 residues. V was pared by 3 bases and J by 5 bases, with 17 bases between.

This clonotype was picked up many times. The rearrangement links TRBV7-3 to TRBJ2-2; D unclear. V was pared by 3 bases and J by 6 bases, with 8 bases between. This CDR3 comprises 13 residues. Germline lookup yields CDR1 SGHTA and CDR2 FQGTGA. Here the CDR3 reads CASSLGHPGELFF. The DNA for the CDR3 is TGTGCCAGCAGCTTGGGCCACCCCGGGGAGCTGTTTTTT.

The CDR3 sequence: CSAVEDTQYF. DNA of the CDR3: TGCAGTGCTGTCGAGGATACGCAGTATTTT. V usage is TRBV20-1 and J usage is TRBJ2-3; unclear D gene. The CDR3 is made up of 10 amino acids. Germline CDR1 reads DFQATT; CDR2 reads SNEGSKA (reference sequence). The ends were cut back, 5 bases at V and 6 bases at J, with 6 bases in the middle.

This clonotype has at least ten counts. This sequence joins TRBV15 and TRBJ1-2; a weak D match, TRBD1 (6 bases). Looked up from germline, CDR1 is LNHNV and CDR2 is YYDKDF (reference sequence). Deletions cut 8 bases from V and 5 bases from J, with 12 bases between. The CDR3 extends over 12 amino acids. CDR3 residues: CATGGGGYGYTF. CDR3 nucleotide sequence: TGTGCCACCGGGGGGGGCGGATATGGCTACACCTTC.

This clonotype was counted once. The V gene is TRBV9, the J gene TRBJ1-5, with 9 bases aligning to TRBD1. The germline V gene has CDR1 SGDLS and CDR2 YYNGEE. V shed 4 bases, J shed 14 bases, and the junction held 10 bases outside the gene matches. The CDR3 covers 13 residues. Here the CDR3 reads CASSPWTGEGEHF. CDR3 sequence (DNA): TGTGCCAGCAGCCCGTGGACAGGGGAAGGCGAGCATTTT.

This clonotype has a handful of counts. CDR3 amino acids: CASSYPSLDTIYF. DNA for the CDR3: TGTGCCAGCAGTTACCCGTCGCTCGACACCATATATTTT. This chain links TRBV6-5 with TRBJ1-3, with D unresolved. Trimming left V 2 bases short and J 8 bases short, with 10 bases between. This CDR3 has 13 residues. Looked up from germline, CDR1 is MNHEY and CDR2 is SVGAGI.

This clonotype has at least ten counts. The genes are TRBV7-2 and TRBJ1-5, with 9 nucleotides matching TRBD1. The CDR3 length is 15 residues. V shed 6 bases and J 6 bases; nucleotides not matched to a gene: 9. The germline V gene encodes CDR1 SGHTA and CDR2 FQGNSA. The CDR3 nucleotides read TGTGCCAGCAGGCGCGGACAGGGGAAGGGTCAGCCCCAGCATTTT. This translates into CASRRGQGKGQPQHF.

The rearrangement joins TRBV5-6 to TRBJ2-5; TRBD1 matches at 7 bases. Germline loops: CDR1 SGHDT, CDR2 YYEEEE. The CDR3 contains 14 residues. Trimming cost V 4 bases and J 1 base; bases outside gene matches: 4. CDR3 DNA sequence: TGTGCCAGCAGCCCGGGACAGCCCCAAGAGACCCAGTACTTC. Its translation: CASSPGQPQETQYF.

The J gene is TRBJ2-1, the V gene TRBV5-1; D is unresolved. The CDR3 is 15 amino acids. The germline CDR1 and CDR2 sequences are SGHRS and YFSETQ. Trimming stripped 0 bases from V and 0 bases from J, with 7 bases between. CDR3 sequence reads: CASSLGASSYNEQFF. The CDR3 DNA reads as TGCGCCAGCAGCTTGGGCGCGAGCTCCTACAATGAGCAGTTCTTC.